This TCR beta chain was captured in a study of blood T cell repertoires in COVID-19 (TCRdb year 2020). Background for the entire study: Samples covering the acute and convalescent phases of COVID-19 were provided by collaborators in the United States, Italy and Spain. Subjects who had been exposed to COVID-19, were actively infected with it, or had recovered from it provided the deeply sampled blood TCRbeta repertoires that made up the dataset. Sample metadata almost always included a de-identified subject ID, COVID-19 status, age in years and sex. The prospective study material was composed of cDNA or gDNA derived from T cells, B-cell-depleted T cells, or PBMCs. Samples came from the ongoing ImmuneRACE study (first 160 participants) plus 1,254 subjects from 6 global collaborators. Where available, HLA class I and class II types were obtained from metadata supplied by the sample provider rather than from assay-based typing. The repertoires were released in a freely available public database meant as a resource for research on the immune response to SARS-CoV-2.

Trimming removed 0 bases from V and 3 bases from J; the gene matches leave 10 bases unexplained. CDR1 and CDR2 (LNHNV, YYDKDF) derive from the germline V gene (reference sequence). The CDR3 goes from the cysteine to the phenylalanine over 17 residues. Only the CDR3 part of the read is kept: 51 bases, read in frame from the first base. TCRbeta CDR3 regions were amplified from genomic DNA by means of the immunoSEQ Assay, a bias-controlled multiplex PCR. The authors' pipeline ran thus. The number of nucleated cells in each sample was estimated by amplification of reference gene primers within the assay. To quantify the absolute abundance of each unique TCRbeta CDR3 rearrangement, sequence reads were collapsed and filtered. Productive Simpson clonality was computed per sample as the square root of Simpson's diversity index over productive rearrangements. TCRdb mirrors the immuneACCESS table, restricted to in-frame sequences. Some clones are absent from its copies; in checked studies, under half trace to an unresolved V gene, and the reason for the others is unknown. The DNA gave D and trimming, while V, J and clone size come from that table. The sample includes 200,000 to 300,000 clones, with around 89% observed a single time. The ten largest clones represent under 5% of the sample.

What the work shows at the level of the full study, not this receptor alone: Clinical and demographic metadata were provided uncurated, with the amount varying by source and participant.

Worth noting for this clone: It has no known antigen specificity. Nothing much larger sits one base from this clone, and base qualities are not available.

Participants in the prospective study were aged about 18 to 100 years, lived in 20 to 30 United States geographic areas, and enrolled through a virtual design. To assign participants to cohorts, the prospective study relied on clinical history that participants themselves reported in a screening survey and a study questionnaire. Recovered participants in ImmuneRACE Cohort 3 were defined by two consecutive negative NP/OP PCR tests, clearance by a healthcare professional, or resolution of symptoms. In the prospective study, mobile phlebotomists collected whole blood, serum and a nasopharyngeal or oropharyngeal swab from each participant. Additional blood draws and questionnaires over a roughly two-month period could optionally be provided by prospective study participants. Before DNA extraction, blood samples from the prospective study were shipped at room temperature or frozen.

The sequencing sample was made of PBMCs or T cells enriched from blood (not recorded which). The V and J genes are TRBV15 and TRBJ1-2, and 7 junctional nucleotides match TRBD1. This TCR was sampled from a woman in her thirties who had recovered from COVID-19. CDR3 reads: CATSRDRTGALYYGYTF. DNA sequence: TGTGCCACCAGCAGAGATCGAACAGGGGCCCTATACTATGGCTACACCTTC.